The subject of this entry is one T cell receptor beta chain. In the original workflow: Researchers report that nucleated cell counts were estimated from reference gene primer amplification. Generated by immunoSEQ multiplex PCR, the TCRdb table keeps only in-frame clones and is missing some. Clonal size and the V and J genes are those of that table, whereas D and trimming came from the DNA. The sample lists around 87,000 clones, roughly 87% occurring once. The sample belongs to a study of blood T cell repertoires in COVID-19. Germline V lookup: CDR1 MDHEN, CDR2 SYDVKM. The CDR3 runs 17 residues. Trimming left V 6 bases short and J 0 bases short, with 17 bases between.

The clonotype comes from a man between 45 and 60 years old with acute or convalescent COVID-19. This chain connects TRBV28 to TRBJ2-2; the D gene is possibly TRBD1 (6 bases). Sequencing used peripheral blood. The CDR3 coding sequence is TGTGCCAGCAGGTCCCCCGGACAGCCAACGAACACCGGGGAGCTGTTTTTT. Encoded protein: CASRSPGQPTNTGELFF.